This T cell receptor beta chain was observed in a study of blood T cell repertoires in COVID-19. Study-level background: The United States, Italy and Spain provided the acute and convalescent COVID-19 samples. From T cells, B-cell-depleted T cells, or PBMCs came the material, which was cDNA or gDNA.

In the study's own analysis: Amplification of reference gene primers was used by the study to estimate nucleated cell counts. Measured with immunoSEQ multiplex PCR; TCRdb has only the in-frame clones, and not every one. That table gives V, J and clone size, and the DNA gave D and trimming. The table has 300,000 to 400,000 clones, around 87% seen once. The origin of this receptor is a man aged 45-65 years with active or convalescent COVID-19. Material for sequencing was peripheral blood.

This CDR3 reads CASSYSTHYEAFF. The CDR3 DNA reads as TGTGCCAGCAGTTACTCGACCCACTATGAAGCTTTCTTT. This rearrangement joins TRBV6-5 to TRBJ1-1; no clear D gene. CDR3 size: 13 residues. V gave up 0 bases and J gave up 7 bases, with 9 bases separating them. Germline V lookup: CDR1 MNHEY, CDR2 SVGAGI.